Listed below are T cell receptor beta chains from one sample, sequenced in a study of OX40 agonist ivuxolimab in advanced cancers. Assay: immunoSEQ multiplex PCR; the TCRdb copy retains only in-frame clones and omits some. The sample comprises more than 40,000 clones, over 65% of which are singletons, and around 1.9% rests with the top ten. Sequencing was performed on CD4+ or CD8+ T cells sorted from blood, taken in a trial of the OX40 agonist ivuxolimab. The receptors originated from an adult with an advanced solid tumor such as melanoma, head and neck, liver or kidney cancer. Both conserved end residues are part of each CDR3. The D gene is left open where the match is weak. Rows may omit the clone size; those that give it use once, few, many or a size class.

abundance: .
d_gene: .
v_gene: TRBV4-2
j_gene: TRBJ1-6
CDR3nt: TGTGCCAGCAGCCAAGAGCCAGGGTACCATTCACCCCTCCACTTT
CDR3aa: CASSQEPGYHSPLHF

abundance: .
d_gene: TRBD1
v_gene: TRBV25-1
j_gene: TRBJ1-2
CDR3nt: TGTGCCAGCAGTGGGGACAGGGGTGACTATGGCTACACCTTC
CDR3aa: CASSGDRGDYGYTF

abundance: once
d_gene: .
v_gene: TRBV2
j_gene: TRBJ1-6
CDR3nt: TGTGCCAGCAGGGACAAACCCTATAATTCACCCCTCCACTTT
CDR3aa: CASRDKPYNSPLHF

abundance: .
d_gene: .
v_gene: TRBV5-1
j_gene: TRBJ1-6
CDR3nt: TGCGCCAGCAGCTTGGCCGCGACACAATCCTCCTATTCACCCCTCCACTTT
CDR3aa: CASSLAATQSSYSPLHF

abundance: .
d_gene: .
v_gene: TRBV7-3
j_gene: TRBJ2-3
CDR3nt: TGTGCCAGCAGCGCTGGGTCCTGGGCCGATACGCAGTATTTT
CDR3aa: CASSAGSWADTQYF

abundance: .
d_gene: TRBD1
v_gene: TRBV6-1
j_gene: TRBJ2-1
CDR3nt: TGTGCCAGCAGTGGGTGGGCAGGGGGCTACAATGAGCAGTTCTTC
CDR3aa: CASSGWAGGYNEQFF

abundance: .
d_gene: TRBD1
v_gene: TRBV18
j_gene: TRBJ2-6
CDR3nt: TGTGCCAGCTCACCAGTTTTTACAAGACAGGGGAGCTCTGGGGCCAACGTCCTGACTTTC
CDR3aa: CASSPVFTRQGSSGANVLTF

abundance: .
d_gene: .
v_gene: TRBV6-1
j_gene: TRBJ2-3
CDR3nt: TGTGCCAGCAGTGAAAACCCCGGGCTATTCAGCACAGATACGCAGTATTTT
CDR3aa: CASSENPGLFSTDTQYF

abundance: .
d_gene: .
v_gene: TRBV5-1
j_gene: TRBJ2-3
CDR3nt: TGCGCCACCAGATGGCGGGGAGACAACACAGATACGCAGTATTTT
CDR3aa: CATRWRGDNTDTQYF

abundance: .
d_gene: .
v_gene: TRBV7-9
j_gene: TRBJ1-5
CDR3nt: TGTGCCAGCAGCTCGCTCAGGGAAGGTCAGCCCCAGCATTTT
CDR3aa: CASSSLREGQPQHF

abundance: .
d_gene: .
v_gene: TRBV4-2
j_gene: TRBJ1-2
CDR3nt: TGTGCCAGCAGCACGAAGGACAGAGACAACTATGGCTACACCTTC
CDR3aa: CASSTKDRDNYGYTF

abundance: .
d_gene: TRBD2
v_gene: TRBV7-2
j_gene: TRBJ2-3
CDR3nt: TGTGCCAGCAGCTCGACTACCGCGGGGGGGCCCAATACGCAGTATTTT
CDR3aa: CASSSTTAGGPNTQYF

abundance: .
d_gene: .
v_gene: TRBV4-3
j_gene: TRBJ1-2
CDR3nt: TGCGCCAGCAGCCAAGAACCAGGGTCCACCTTTGCCACCTTC
CDR3aa: CASSQEPGSTFATF

abundance: .
d_gene: TRBD1
v_gene: TRBV30
j_gene: TRBJ1-6
CDR3nt: TGTGCCTGGTCCACGGACAGGGCCAGGAATTCACCCCTCCACTTT
CDR3aa: CAWSTDRARNSPLHF

abundance: .
d_gene: .
v_gene: TRBV9
j_gene: TRBJ1-2
CDR3nt: TGTGCCAGCAGCGTAGAGACTGCTGGAGGCTACACCTTC
CDR3aa: CASSVETAGGYTF

abundance: .
d_gene: TRBD2
v_gene: TRBV7-8
j_gene: TRBJ2-3
CDR3nt: TGTGCCAGCAGCTTAGCGCTGGAGCGGGGGGGGTCAGATACGCAGTATTTT
CDR3aa: CASSLALERGGSDTQYF

abundance: .
d_gene: .
v_gene: TRBV30
j_gene: TRBJ1-5
CDR3nt: TGTGCCTGGAGTGTAGGGGGGGGCCGACAGCCCCAGCATTTT
CDR3aa: CAWSVGGGRQPQHF

abundance: few
d_gene: .
v_gene: TRBV7-8
j_gene: TRBJ1-2
CDR3nt: TGTGCCAGCAGCCCGGATAGGGATGGCTACACCTTC
CDR3aa: CASSPDRDGYTF

abundance: .
d_gene: TRBD1
v_gene: TRBV7-9
j_gene: TRBJ2-7
CDR3nt: TGTGCCAGCAGCCCTCACTCGGACAGGTCGCCCTACGAGCAGTACTTC
CDR3aa: CASSPHSDRSPYEQYF

abundance: .
d_gene: TRBD2
v_gene: TRBV4-2
j_gene: TRBJ2-5
CDR3nt: TGTGCCAGCAGCCAAGGGGGGGGGAGACAAGAGACCCAGTACTTC
CDR3aa: CASSQGGGRQETQYF

abundance: once
d_gene: TRBD1
v_gene: TRBV7-2
j_gene: TRBJ2-1
CDR3nt: TGTGCCAGCAGCTTATTCAGGGGACAGGGTACGAACAATGAGCAGTTCTTC
CDR3aa: CASSLFRGQGTNNEQFF

abundance: .
d_gene: TRBD2
v_gene: TRBV7-8
j_gene: TRBJ2-1
CDR3nt: TGTGCCAGCAGCTTAGCGGGGGGGGGACCTGAGCAGTTCTTC
CDR3aa: CASSLAGGGPEQFF

abundance: once
d_gene: .
v_gene: TRBV14
j_gene: TRBJ1-5
CDR3nt: TGTGCCAGCAGCCTGGCGGGGGGCTTTGGGCCCCAGCATTTT
CDR3aa: CASSLAGGFGPQHF

abundance: .
d_gene: TRBD1
v_gene: TRBV29-1
j_gene: TRBJ2-7
CDR3nt: TGCAGCGTTGTGGGGACCCCACAGGGGGCGTTCTACGAGCAGTACTTC
CDR3aa: CSVVGTPQGAFYEQYF

abundance: .
d_gene: .
v_gene: TRBV18
j_gene: TRBJ2-3
CDR3nt: TGTGCCAGCTCGCCCGGGGGTAATGGGGTTCGACGGCATACGCAGTATTTT
CDR3aa: CASSPGGNGVRRHTQYF

abundance: .
d_gene: .
v_gene: TRBV6-1
j_gene: TRBJ1-5
CDR3nt: TGTGCCAGCGCGGAACAGGTAAACTGGGATCAGCCCCAGCATTTT
CDR3aa: CASAEQVNWDQPQHF